This record covers a single TCR beta chain. This sample was included in a study of T cell changes during pregnancy in multiple sclerosis. The method was immunoSEQ multiplex PCR; TCRdb's version includes in-frame clones alone and lacks a portion of them. The table has about 93,000 clones, around 92% seen once. Germline lookup yields CDR1 SEHNR and CDR2 FQNEAQ (reference sequence). The CDR3 runs 13 residues. J lost 3 bases, V lost 5 bases, and 3 bases had no gene match. The sequence was obtained from a female donor in good health, enrolled as a control in a pregnancy study. This specimen was peripheral blood, taken after pregnancy. The rearrangement joins TRBV7-9 to TRBJ1-1; 7 bases match TRBD1. CDR3 sequence reads: CASSLDRDTEAFF. The CDR3 DNA reads TGTGCCAGCAGCCTCGACAGGGACACTGAAGCTTTCTTT.